This section outlines one T cell receptor (beta chain) sequence together with its context. Antigen: not known. CDR1 and CDR2 (germline): MNHEY, SMNVEV (reference sequence). The CDR3 is made up of 16 amino acids. After removal of 2 bases from V and 6 bases from J, the junction contained 7 bases not matched to a gene. The data are from a study of T cells in Graves' hyperthyroidism and ophthalmopathy. Across the study: Before treatment of any kind, peripheral blood was taken at initial diagnosis. Notes on the study in general: Blood held most thyroid clonotypes expanded above 0.001 frequency. A 13 V-J signature model discriminated ophthalmopathy versus stable hyperthyroidism.

Hyperthyroidism patients were newly diagnosed, had disease duration under 2 months, and were aged 18 to 65 years. Amplification of TCR beta CDR3 regions used RNA as the template. The TCR CDR3 was amplified in a first-round RT-PCR using the HTBI primer set. In TCRdb, the multiplex PCR reads were re-called with MiXCR into one record per CDR3 protein. There are around 700,000 distinct CDR3 sequences in the sample; around a sixth occur only once, and approximately 15% lies in the top ten. The receptor was isolated from a woman aged 45-65 years with Graves' hyperthyroidism that later progressed to Graves' ophthalmopathy. The material sequenced was blood. The V and J genes are TRBV27 and TRBJ2-2, with 9 bases identical to TRBD1. The CDR3 loop is CASSLARDRDPGELFF. CDR3 DNA sequence: TGTGCCAGCAGTTTAGCCCGGGACAGGGATCCCGGGGAGCTGTTTTTT.